Presented here are 30 T cell receptor beta chains from one specimen sequenced in a study of human CD8 memory T cell subsets (dated by TCRdb to the early 2020s). Progenitor exhausted-like memory CD8+ T cells (TPEX) were defined as CCR7+ PD-1+ TIGIT+ early differentiated memory cells with dysfunctional, exhausted-like traits. Sequenced on a NextSeq 550. A Human TCR Profiling Kit was used to prepare UMI-labeled 5' RACE TCRbeta libraries. TCRdb reprocessed the raw reads; every CDR3 protein sequence is a single record, and DNA is not supplied. The record for this sample contains more than 6,500 distinct CDR3 sequences. The ten most abundant clones make up 15% to 20% of the sample. The sample was CD8+ T cells from PBMCs. The receptor source for this set is a human donor in good health.

Judged by frequency, this clonotype is medium-sized. V is TRBV28 and J is TRBJ1-6. The CDR3 loop spans 16 amino acids. Per germline, CDR1 MDHEN and CDR2 SYDVKM. The CDR3 spells CASSFLGNSYNSPLHF.

This clonotype registers medium-sized by frequency. V usage is TRBV3-1 and J usage is TRBJ2-5; lacking DNA, the TRBD2 call made by TCRdb goes unchecked. Germline CDR1 is LGHDT and CDR2 is YNNKEL (reference sequence). This CDR3 is 17 amino acids long. The CDR3 sequence is CASSQVDPRGYGETQYF.

The V and J genes are TRBV9 and TRBJ1-2; absent DNA, TCRdb's TRBD1 call cannot be checked. The CDR3 is 17 amino acids. Germline-derived CDR1 and CDR2 are SGDLS and YYNGEE. CDR3 sequence reads: CASSAPGEIKDGYGYTF.

This rearrangement joins TRBV3-1 to TRBJ1-6; there is no DNA to check the TCRdb D call of TRBD1. Germline CDR1 reads LGHDT; CDR2 reads YNNKEL (reference sequence). This CDR3 has 16 residues. CDR3 sequence: CASSRTTGGWDSPLHF.

The CDR3 loop is CASSVGVSTEAFF. The rearrangement links TRBV9 to TRBJ1-1. The V gene's germline CDR1 is SGDLS and CDR2 YYNGEE. The CDR3 has 13 amino acids. Complete variable domain (other parts from reference TRBV9 and TRBJ1-1): DSGVTQTPKHLITATGQRVTLRCSPRSGDLSVYWYQQSLDQGLQFLIQYYNGEERAKGNILERFSAQQFPDLHSELNLSSLELGDSALYFCASSVGVSTEAFFGQGTRLTVV.

This clonotype is labeled medium-sized based on frequency. The rearrangement links TRBV29-1 to TRBJ2-1. This CDR3 is built from 15 residues. Germline-derived CDR1 and CDR2 are SQVTM and ANQGSEA. CDR3 sequence: CSVVGSRVPYNEQFF.

The chain employs TRBV5-5 and TRBJ2-5; TCRdb's assignment of TRBD2 cannot be checked, as there is no DNA. Per the germline V gene, CDR1 is SGHKS and CDR2 is YYEKEE (reference sequence). The CDR3 runs to 16 residues. CDR3 loop: CASSLELAGGRETQYF.

The chain is built from TRBV28 and TRBJ2-7; the TCRdb D gene call, TRBD2, has no DNA to confirm it. CDR3 length: 15 residues. Germline assignment: CDR1 MDHEN and CDR2 SYDVKM. The CDR3 region is CASSLSVLPSYEQYF. Full variable domain (missing parts from reference TRBV28 and TRBJ2-7): DVKVTQSSRYLVKRTGEKVFLECVQDMDHENMFWYRQDPGLGLRLIYFSYDVKMKEKGDIPEGYSVSREKKERFSLILESASTNQTSMYLCASSLSVLPSYEQYFGPGTRLTVT.

This clonotype is identified as medium-sized from frequency. CDR3 in amino acids: CASSVGGPTEAFF. The chain couples TRBV11-2 to TRBJ1-1; TCRdb returns TRBD1, unconfirmable since there is no DNA. Germline-derived CDR1 and CDR2 are SGHAT and FQNNGV. This CDR3 has 13 amino acids.

The genes are TRBV24-1 and TRBJ2-3; the D gene TCRdb calls, TRBD2, cannot be checked with no DNA. The CDR3 sequence is 17 residues long. Germline CDR1 is KGHDR and CDR2 is SFDVKD. CDR3 protein: CATSVKGRDSSTDTQYF.

The genes are TRBV5-1 and TRBJ2-3; the TCRdb call, TRBD2, lacks DNA for checking. The germline V gene encodes CDR1 SGHRS and CDR2 YFSETQ. CDR3 length: 15 residues. The CDR3 is CASSLTGGSPDTQYF.

J is TRBJ2-5 and V is TRBV24-1; TCRdb returns TRBD1, unconfirmable since there is no DNA. CDR1 and CDR2 (germline): KGHDR, SFDVKD. This CDR3 is built from 13 residues. The CDR3 region is CATSQGWKETQYF.

The chain employs TRBV19 and TRBJ2-1; TCRdb proposes TRBD1, but this gene call is untestable without DNA. Germline-derived CDR1 and CDR2 are LNHDA and SQIVND (reference sequence). The CDR3 contains 12 residues. The CDR3 loop reads CASGGQGNEQFF.

J is TRBJ2-7 and V is TRBV6-2 or TRBV6-3; the D call of TRBD2 rests on TCRdb alone, since no DNA is present to check it. This CDR3 has 14 residues. Germline CDR1 is MNHEY and CDR2 is SVGEGT. Here the CDR3 reads CASRERGALSEQYF.

The CDR3 is CASSVDLSAYNEQFF. This rearrangement joins TRBV6-2 or TRBV6-3 to TRBJ2-1. Per the germline V gene, CDR1 is MNHEY and CDR2 is SVGEGT. The CDR3 spans 15 residues.

The V and J genes are TRBV19 and TRBJ2-1; TCRdb outputs TRBD2, but without DNA this stays unchecked. CDR3 length: 15 residues. Germline V lookup: CDR1 LNHDA, CDR2 SQIVND (reference sequence). The CDR3 here is CASTAGLAGADEQFF. Drawing the rest from reference TRBV19 and TRBJ2-1, the complete variable domain is DGGITQSPKYLFRKEGQNVTLSCEQNLNHDAMYWYRQDPGQGLRLIYYSQIVNDFQKGDIAEGYSVSREKKESFPLTVTSAQKNPTAFYLCASTAGLAGADEQFFGPGTRLTVL.

This chain joins TRBV3-1 and TRBJ2-2; TCRdb proposes TRBD1, but this gene call is untestable without DNA. CDR1 LGHDT and CDR2 YNNKEL come from the germline V gene (reference sequence). The CDR3 is 11 residues long. The CDR3 here is CASSPGFALFF.

This chain uses TRBV7-8 with TRBJ2-7; TCRdb reports TRBD1, a call that lacks DNA to check it against. The CDR3 loop spans 14 amino acids. Germline lookup yields CDR1 SGHVS and CDR2 FQNEAQ. The CDR3 here is CASSPGQGVHEQYF.

The chain uses TRBV7-8 and TRBJ2-2. Germline loops: CDR1 SGHVS, CDR2 FQNEAQ. The CDR3 has 14 residues. This chain's CDR3 is CASSLVASSGELFF.

This clonotype is medium-sized by frequency. This chain's CDR3 is CASSFSSTDTQYF. This chain joins TRBV7-8 and TRBJ2-3. Germline values: CDR1 SGHVS, CDR2 FQNEAQ. The CDR3 is 13 amino acids.

The chain is built from TRBV7-6 and TRBJ2-1; there is no DNA to check the TCRdb D call of TRBD2. The CDR3 is 17 residues long. The germline V gene has CDR1 SGHVS and CDR2 FNYEAQ. The CDR3 loop is CASSLIPPWVAGNEQFF.

The chain recombines TRBV18 with TRBJ2-2; the TCRdb D gene call, TRBD1, has no DNA to confirm it. The CDR3 is 16 residues long. CDR1 is KGHSH, CDR2 LQKENI, per germline. The CDR3 is CASSPPDRGNTGELFF.

The rearrangement joins TRBV10-3 to TRBJ1-1; TCRdb's assignment of TRBD1 cannot be checked, as there is no DNA. Germline assignment: CDR1 ENHRY and CDR2 SYGVKD. The CDR3 contains 14 residues. The CDR3 region is CAIMQGAEDTEAFF.

The chain has TRBV9 and TRBJ2-1; TCRdb proposes TRBD1, but this gene call is untestable without DNA. This CDR3 spans 14 amino acids. Per the germline V gene, CDR1 is SGDLS and CDR2 is YYNGEE. CDR3 in amino acids: CASSPGPPYNEQFF.

V is TRBV29-1 and J is TRBJ1-1; there is no DNA to check the TCRdb D call of TRBD1. CDR3 length: 12 residues. CDR1 and CDR2 (germline): SQVTM, ANQGSEA. This CDR3 reads CSVDGGITEAFF. Complete variable domain (other parts from reference TRBV29-1 and TRBJ1-1): SAVISQKPSRDICQRGTSLTIQCQVDSQVTMMFWYRQQPGQSLTLIATANQGSEATYESGFVIDKFPISRPNLTFSTLTVSNMSPEDSSIYLCSVDGGITEAFFGQGTRLTVV.

By frequency, this clonotype is medium-sized. The chain couples TRBV4-3 to TRBJ2-2; TCRdb's D gene call, TRBD2, goes unchecked for lack of DNA. The CDR3 is 17 amino acids. Germline V CDR1 and CDR2: LGHNA, YSLEER. The CDR3 protein is CASSQDLSGLATGELFF.

This sequence joins TRBV7-9 and TRBJ2-3. CDR1 is SEHNR, CDR2 FQNEAQ, per germline (reference sequence). The CDR3 has 15 amino acids. The CDR3 sequence is CASRLALAYTDTQYF.

The chain recombines TRBV9 with TRBJ2-7; TCRdb outputs TRBD1, but without DNA this stays unchecked. The germline CDR1 and CDR2 sequences are SGDLS and YYNGEE. The CDR3 is 14 amino acids. The CDR3 protein is CASGTTGDNYEQYF.

This chain uses TRBV12-3 or TRBV12-4 with TRBJ2-1; TCRdb indicates TRBD1, and absent DNA this call remains unverified. The length of the CDR3 is 12 residues. CDR3: CASTPRVGEQFF.

The V and J genes are TRBV25-1 and TRBJ1-2; the D call of TRBD1 rests on TCRdb alone, since no DNA is present to check it. The CDR3 is 14 residues long. The germline V gene has CDR1 MGHDK and CDR2 SYGVNS. The CDR3 sequence: CASHTGTGRYGYTF.